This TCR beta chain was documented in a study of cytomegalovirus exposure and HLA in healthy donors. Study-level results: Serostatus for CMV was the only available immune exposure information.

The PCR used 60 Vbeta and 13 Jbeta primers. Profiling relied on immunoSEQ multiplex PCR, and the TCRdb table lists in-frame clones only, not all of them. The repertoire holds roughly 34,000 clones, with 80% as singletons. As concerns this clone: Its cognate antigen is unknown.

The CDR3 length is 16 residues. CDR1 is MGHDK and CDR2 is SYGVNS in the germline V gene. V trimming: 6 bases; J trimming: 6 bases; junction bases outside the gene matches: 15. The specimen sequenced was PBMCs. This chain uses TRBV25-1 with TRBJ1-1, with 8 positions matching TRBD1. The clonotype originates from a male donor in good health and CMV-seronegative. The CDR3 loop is CASSPRYRGNGAEAFF. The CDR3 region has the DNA TGTGCCAGCAGCCCCCGGTACAGGGGGAACGGTGCTGAAGCTTTCTTT.